These T cell receptor beta chains were read from a single sample in a study of molecular identifiers for immune sequencing clone quantification. TCRdb called the PCR reads again in MiXCR, with one record for every CDR3 protein. The table has over 550,000 distinct CDR3 sequences, over 25% seen once; the top ten hold 0.78%. The specimen sequenced was naive CD8+ T cells from blood, with Jurkat cell RNA spiked in. The source is a human donor in good health. Some libraries in this study had Jurkat cell RNA spiked in. Each CDR3 is given with its conserved first and last residue. Fields, in order: V gene, J gene, D gene, clone size, CDR3 length, CDR3 DNA, CDR3 protein. D genes are given only for firm matches. Clone size is stated in some rows and not others, as once, few, many or a class when expanded.

TRBV6-6	TRBJ2-2	TRBD2	many	19	TGTGCCAGCAGTTTTCCCCTCGCTAGCGGGGGGGCGGATACCGGGGAGCTGTTTTTT	CASSFPLASGGADTGELFF
TRBV11-2	TRBJ2-1	TRBD2	.	18	TGTGCCAGCAGCGAGCCGGGACTAGCGGTAAGCTGCTACAATGAGCAGTTCTTC	CASSEPGLAVSCYNEQFF
TRBV20-1	TRBJ2-5	TRBD2	few	19	TGCTGTGCTAGAGATCTTGGGGATACGAGCGGGGGGTACCAAGAGACCCAGTACTTC	CCARDLGDTSGGYQETQYF
TRBV5-6	TRBJ2-5	.	many	14	TGTGCCAGCAGCTCCGTACAGGGAGGGGAGACCCAGTACTTC	CASSSVQGGETQYF
TRBV7-8	TRBJ1-1	TRBD1	.	15	TGTGCCAGCAGCGGCGGGACAGCCCCTCATCCTGGGGCTTTCTTT	CASSGGTAPHPGAFF
TRBV15	TRBJ1-5	.	few	15	TGTGCCACCAGCAGATCGCCCGCGGCAGGGCAGCCCCAGCATTTT	CATSRSPAAGQPQHF
TRBV9	TRBJ1-3	.	.	15	TGTGCCAGCAGCGTAGAGGGGAACTCTGGAAACCCCATATATTTT	CASSVEGNSGNPIYF
TRBV10-3	TRBJ2-2	.	few	14	TGTGCCACCAGGGGGGGGGTGAACACCGGGGAGCTGTTTTTT	CATRGGVNTGELFF
TRBV6-6	TRBJ2-3	TRBD2	.	17	TGTGCCAGCAGTTACTCGGACTACGGGGGGACCACAGATACGCAGTATTTT	CASSYSDYGGTTDTQYF
TRBV10-2	TRBJ2-3	TRBD2	few	15	TGCGCCAGCAGTGAGACCTTAGCGGGGGCAGATACGCAGTATTTT	CASSETLAGADTQYF
TRBV5-1	TRBJ2-3	.	many	14	TGCGCCAGCAGCTTGGTATCGGACACAGATACGCAGTATTTT	CASSLVSDTDTQYF
TRBV30	TRBJ2-7	.	many	13	TGTGCCTGTTCTATGTACAACTCCTACGAGCAGTACTTC	CACSMYNSYEQYF
TRBV27	TRBJ2-7	.	many	12	TGTGCCAGCAGGGGGCTATCCTACGAGCAGTACTTC	CASRGLSYEQYF
TRBV6-2/TRBV6-3	TRBJ2-1	.	few	12	TGTACAACAACAGAACCCCCGGATGAGCAGTTCTTC	CTTTEPPDEQFF
TRBV12-3/TRBV12-4	TRBJ2-7	TRBD2	.	15	TGTGCCAGCAGTTTAGGAGCGGGAGGGGTCTACGAGCAGTACTTC	CASSLGAGGVYEQYF
TRBV25-1	TRBJ2-3	.	many	12	TGTGCCAGCACGGACGGGGTGAATACGCAGTATTTT	CASTDGVNTQYF
TRBV28	TRBJ2-3	TRBD2	many	15	TGTGCCAGCAGCTTGGGACTAACATACACAGATACGCAGTATTTT	CASSLGLTYTDTQYF
TRBV6-1	TRBJ1-1	.	many	14	TGTGCCAGCAGTGATTCACAGCTAAACACTGAAGCTTTCTTT	CASSDSQLNTEAFF
TRBV20-1	TRBJ2-3	.	many	11	TGCAGTGCTTCCCTAGGGGATACGCAGTATTTT	CSASLGDTQYF
TRBV29-1	TRBJ1-2	.	many	12	TGCAGCGTTCAGGACACTAACTATGGCTACACCTTC	CSVQDTNYGYTF
TRBV4-2	TRBJ2-7	TRBD2	few	17	TGTGCCAGCAGCCAAGATCCGCTAGCGGGAGGAGGCTACGAGCAGTACTTC	CASSQDPLAGGGYEQYF
TRBV3-1	TRBJ1-4	TRBD1	many	15	TGTGCCAGCAGCCCCGGAGGGGGCGCTAATGAAAAACTGTTTTTT	CASSPGGGANEKLFF
TRBV20-1	TRBJ1-1	.	few	14	TGCAGTGCTAGAGATCAGGACCGAAACACTGAAGCTTTCTTT	CSARDQDRNTEAFF
TRBV6-2/TRBV6-3	TRBJ1-2	.	.	13	TGTGCCAGCAGTTATCACCCGGGGGATGGCTACACCTTC	CASSYHPGDGYTF
TRBV6-2/TRBV6-3	TRBJ1-1	.	.	12	TGTGCCAGCAGCCAGGGACCGGTCGGAGCTTTCTTT	CASSQGPVGAFF
TRBV5-1	TRBJ2-7	TRBD1	.	14	TGCGCCAGTACTTCAGGGGGCGGAGAGACCGAGCAGTACTTC	CASTSGGGETEQYF
TRBV6-1	TRBJ1-5	.	many	13	TGTGCCAGCAGTCAAGGGGGAATACAGCCCCAGCATTTT	CASSQGGIQPQHF
TRBV3-1	TRBJ2-7	.	many	11	TGTGCCAGCAGCGAAGGGGTCGAGCAGTACTTC	CASSEGVEQYF
TRBV9	TRBJ2-7	.	.	13	TGTGCCAGCAGCGCAGACGAGGCTAGGGAGCAGTACTTC	CASSADEAREQYF
TRBV20-1	TRBJ2-1	.	.	13	TGCAGTGCTAGAGCTCAATGGGACAATGAGCAGTTCTTC	CSARAQWDNEQFF
TRBV2	TRBJ1-5	.	many	15	TGTGCCAGCTCAGACAGGCCACAGGGCAATCAGCCCCAGCATTTT	CASSDRPQGNQPQHF
TRBV28	TRBJ2-7	.	.	17	TGTGCCAGCAGTTTATGGAGTCTTAGCTCCGAGTCCTACGAGCAGTACTTC	CASSLWSLSSESYEQYF
TRBV30	TRBJ2-3	.	many	11	TGTGCCTGGAGTCTTACAGATACGCAGTATTTT	CAWSLTDTQYF
TRBV5-4	TRBJ2-7	TRBD1	.	15	TGTGCCAGCAGCTTGGAGGCAGGGGGTAGGTACGAGCAGTACTTC	CASSLEAGGRYEQYF
TRBV19	TRBJ1-4	TRBD1	.	16	TGTGCCAGTAGATCAGACGAGGGGGCTTGGAGTGAAAAACTGTTTTTT	CASRSDEGAWSEKLFF
TRBV5-6	TRBJ2-7	.	few	12	TGTGCCAGCAGCTTTGGAAGTAACGAGCAGTACTTC	CASSFGSNEQYF
TRBV27	TRBJ2-5	TRBD1	few	14	TGTGCCAGCAGTAGGACAGGGGATCGGGAGACCCAGTACTTC	CASSRTGDRETQYF
TRBV12-3/TRBV12-4	TRBJ2-1	.	few	12	TGTGCCAGCAGCTGGCCGGGACAAAAGCAGTTCTTC	CASSWPGQKQFF
TRBV20-1	TRBJ1-1	.	.	15	TGCAGTGCTAGAGACCGGGACAACCTGAACACTGAAGCTTTCTTT	CSARDRDNLNTEAFF
TRBV30	TRBJ2-1	TRBD1	.	13	TGTGCCTGGAGGACAGGGGCCCCCTTTGAGCAGTTCTTC	CAWRTGAPFEQFF
TRBV12-3/TRBV12-4	TRBJ2-5	.	.	14	TGTGCCAGCAGTTTAGGAAGGGCGAAAGAGACCCAGTACTTC	CASSLGRAKETQYF
TRBV7-9	TRBJ1-2	.	.	15	TGTGCCAGCAGCGGAATCTACTGGGCCAACTATGGCTACACCTTC	CASSGIYWANYGYTF
TRBV5-5	TRBJ2-2	.	few	13	TGTGCCAGCAGCTTGGATACGCCCGGGGAGCTGTTTTTT	CASSLDTPGELFF
TRBV10-2	TRBJ2-3	TRBD2	.	15	TGCGCCAGCAGCCAACTAGCGGGGGTCACAGATACGCAGTATTTT	CASSQLAGVTDTQYF
TRBV29-1	TRBJ1-4	.	many	14	TGCAGCGTGGCGGGAGATACCTCTAATGAAAAACTGTTTTTT	CSVAGDTSNEKLFF
TRBV12-3/TRBV12-4	TRBJ2-7	.	few	14	TGTGCCAGCACCTCCGGGACACCTCTCGGGGAGCAGTACTTC	CASTSGTPLGEQYF
TRBV28	TRBJ1-4	TRBD1	many	15	TGTGCCAGCAGTTCTACCGGGACAGGCGGTGAAAAACTGTTTTTT	CASSSTGTGGEKLFF
TRBV27	TRBJ2-7	TRBD2	.	15	TGTGCCAGCAGCTCCGCCCTAGCGGGCTCCTACGAGCAGTACTTC	CASSSALAGSYEQYF
TRBV9	TRBJ2-1	.	.	15	TGTGCCAGCAGTCCCTCATTAAGCTCCTACAATGAGCAGTTCTTC	CASSPSLSSYNEQFF
TRBV28	TRBJ1-3	.	many	16	TGTGCCAGCAGTTTAGATCGGTCCCTCCTGTTAAACACCATATATTTT	CASSLDRSLLLNTIYF
TRBV20-1	TRBJ1-2	.	few	17	TGCAGTGCTAGCATCCAAGAGATGGGGGGCGATAGCTATGGCTACACCTTC	CSASIQEMGGDSYGYTF
TRBV27	TRBJ1-5	TRBD1	many	15	TGTGCCAGCAGTCCCATCGGACAGGGTAGTCAGCCCCAGCATTTT	CASSPIGQGSQPQHF
TRBV18	TRBJ2-1	TRBD2	few	17	TGTGCCAGCTCACCATCGTGGGGGACTAGCGGGGGAGATGAGCAGTTCTTC	CASSPSWGTSGGDEQFF